These 22 T cell receptor beta chains share one sample of origin, sequenced in a study of identical twins. TCRdb processed the 5' RACE reads anew with MiXCR; each CDR3 protein has one entry. The table shows some 1,700,000 distinct CDR3 sequences, with about 30% occurring only once. Sequenced: cord blood. The receptor source for this set is a newborn girl in good health.

This clonotype has only a few counts. The genes are TRBV28 and TRBJ1-1; possible D gene TRBD1, 6 bases. There are 12 residues in the CDR3. CDR1 and CDR2 from the germline V gene are MDHEN and SYDVKM. Between the trimmed V and J ends, which lost 7 bases and 5 bases, there was a span of 11 bases. The CDR3 DNA reads as TGTGCCAGCATAGGGGGAAAGACTGAAGCTTTCTTT. Its translation is CASIGGKTEAFF.

The V call is TRBV5-6, the J call TRBJ2-1; no reliable D call. Per the germline V gene, CDR1 is SGHDT and CDR2 is YYEEEE. This CDR3 comprises 12 residues. V lost 7 bases and J lost 15, with 20 bases in between. The CDR3 here is CASSTLAAGRFF. CDR3 nucleotides: TGTGCCAGCTCGACACTGGCGGCCGGGCGGTTCTTC. The full variable domain, completed using reference TRBV5-6 and TRBJ2-1, is DAGVTQSPTHLIKTRGQQVTLRCSPKSGHDTVSWYQQALGQGPQFIFQYYEEEERQRGNFPDRFSGHQFPNYSSELNVNALLLGDSALYLCASSTLAAGRFFGPGTRLTVL.

This sequence joins TRBV4-1 and TRBJ2-1; 8 nucleotides align to TRBD2. The V gene end was trimmed by 2 bases and the J gene end by 10 bases; junction bases not matched to a gene: 16. Germline CDR1 reads MGHRA; CDR2 reads YSYEKL. This CDR3 comprises 17 residues. In DNA, the CDR3 is TGCGCCAGCAGCCAAACTAAACCGGGGGGGTCGTTCTCCGAGCAGTTCTTC. This codes for CASSQTKPGGSFSEQFF.

The chain carries TRBV7-6 and TRBJ1-2; possible D gene TRBD1, 6 bases. CDR1 is SGHVS and CDR2 is FNYEAQ in the germline V gene. The CDR3 spans 15 residues. The V end was cut by 0 bases, the J end by 4 bases, with 12 bases between. DNA of the CDR3: TGTGCCAGCAGCTTAGCGAGCGGACAGTCCTATGGCTACACCTTC. This encodes CASSLASGQSYGYTF.

The genes are TRBV29-1 and TRBJ1-1; a possible D gene is TRBD1 (5 bases). Trimming shortened V by 7 bases and J by 5 bases, and 8 bases separated the two germline ends. CDR3 length equals 10 residues. CDR1 is SQVTM and CDR2 is ANQGSEA in the germline V gene. CDR3 coding DNA: TGCAGCGGAAGGGGTACTGAAGCTTTCTTT. Protein: CSGRGTEAFF.

This clonotype was found many times. V gene TRBV24-1 combines with J gene TRBJ2-1; D might be TRBD1 or TRBD2, each matching 6 bases. Per germline, CDR1 KGHDR and CDR2 SFDVKD. V lost 3 bases and J lost 4, with 12 bases in between. This CDR3 contains 15 residues. CDR3 coding DNA: TGTGCCACCAGTGATGGCGGGACAATATACAATGAGCAGTTCTTC. As protein: CATSDGGTIYNEQFF.

The chain links TRBV20-1 to TRBJ2-3, with D possibly TRBD2 on 5 matching bases. V dropped 1 base and J dropped 0 bases, with 11 bases sitting between them. CDR1 and CDR2 (germline): DFQATT, SNEGSKA (reference sequence). This CDR3 contains 15 residues. CDR3 region: CSARGGLTSTDTQYF. CDR3 coding DNA: TGCAGTGCTAGAGGAGGGTTGACCAGCACAGATACGCAGTATTTT.

The chain links TRBV13 to TRBJ2-4; 11 bases are a match to TRBD2. The CDR3 runs 14 residues. V gave up 5 bases and J gave up 7 bases; unmatched junction bases: 4. CDR1 and CDR2 (germline): PRHDT, FYEKMQ (reference sequence). This chain's CDR3 is CASSPASGGNIQYF. In nucleotides, the CDR3 is TGTGCCAGCAGCCCTGCTAGCGGGGGGAACATTCAGTACTTC.

There are a few counts of this clonotype. The genes are TRBV11-2 and TRBJ1-4; tentative D call: TRBD1 (5 bases). Germline V gene lookup returns CDR1 SGHAT and CDR2 FQNNGV. This CDR3 comprises 14 residues. The V end was cut by 5 bases, the J end by 7 bases, with 14 bases between. The CDR3 nucleotides are TGTGCCAGCAGCCGACAGTTGGAGGGTGAAAAACTGTTTTTT. This codes for CASSRQLEGEKLFF.

The chain combines TRBV20-1 with TRBJ2-7; 9 positions match TRBD1. The trim removed 8 bases at V and 3 bases at J, leaving 8 bases unmatched. The CDR3 length is 13 residues. Germline CDR1 DFQATT, CDR2 SNEGSKA (reference sequence). This CDR3 is CSTTGQGGYEQYF. CDR3 DNA sequence: TGCAGTACCACGGGACAGGGTGGCTACGAGCAGTACTTC.

The chain is built from TRBV7-8 and TRBJ2-1; 14 bases map to TRBD2. Germline V CDR1 and CDR2: SGHVS, FQNEAQ. The CDR3 is made up of 15 amino acids. J gave up 9 bases and V 1 base, and 2 bases lay outside the gene matches. The CDR3 region is CASSLGLAGGLEQFF. The CDR3 DNA follows: TGTGCCAGCAGCTTAGGACTAGCGGGAGGGCTTGAGCAGTTCTTC.

The chain combines TRBV4-2 with TRBJ1-1; 9 nucleotides match TRBD1. Germline lookup yields CDR1 LGHNA and CDR2 YNFKEQ. The CDR3 covers 16 residues. V shed 1 base and J 1 base; nucleotides not matched to a gene: 4. The CDR3 nucleotides read TGTGCCAGCAGCCAAGGGGTACAGGGGGCGAACACTGAAGCTTTCTTT. Its translation: CASSQGVQGANTEAFF.

This clonotype was counted a few times. The CDR3 DNA reads as TGTGCCAGCAGTTACCCTTCGACAGGGTTGGGCAATCAGCCCCAGCATTTT. As protein: CASSYPSTGLGNQPQHF. The rearrangement joins TRBV6-5 to TRBJ1-5; 7 bases fit TRBD1. Germline loops: CDR1 MNHEY, CDR2 SVGAGI. CDR3 length equals 17 residues. Germline trimming cut 2 bases from V and 2 bases from J; bases unmatched to any gene: 9.

This clonotype was seen repeatedly, ten times or more. This CDR3 reads CASSLRGLALYEQYF. In DNA form, the CDR3 reads TGTGCCAGCAGTTTAAGAGGACTAGCCCTCTACGAGCAGTACTTC. The chain combines TRBV27 with TRBJ2-7; 8 bases are a match to TRBD2. Germline V gives CDR1 MNHEY, CDR2 SMNVEV (reference sequence). The CDR3 contains 15 residues. V dropped 2 bases and J dropped 3; count of bases not matched to a gene: 6.

This clonotype turned up a few times. This sequence joins TRBV5-1 and TRBJ2-7; 8 nucleotides agree with TRBD2. Germline assignment: CDR1 SGHRS and CDR2 YFSETQ. The V and J ends lost 4 bases and 0 bases, in that order; junction bases with no gene match: 6. The CDR3 totals 15 residues. The CDR3 bases are TGCGCCAGCAGCACCATAGGGACTAGCTCCTACGAGCAGTACTTC. Encoded protein: CASSTIGTSSYEQYF.

V is TRBV28 and J is TRBJ1-5; 8 positions agree with TRBD1. J lost 0 bases, V lost 5 bases, and 6 bases had no gene match. CDR1 and CDR2 (germline): MDHEN, SYDVKM. The CDR3 spans 16 residues. CDR3 sequence: CASSIQGGYSNQPQHF. As DNA, the CDR3 is TGTGCCAGCAGTATACAGGGGGGATATAGCAATCAGCCCCAGCATTTT. The whole variable domain, remainder taken from reference TRBV28 and TRBJ1-5, is DVKVTQSSRYLVKRTGEKVFLECVQDMDHENMFWYRQDPGLGLRLIYFSYDVKMKEKGDIPEGYSVSREKKERFSLILESASTNQTSMYLCASSIQGGYSNQPQHFGDGTRLSIL.

This clonotype was recorded a few times. V is TRBV5-5 and J is TRBJ1-5; 7 nucleotides match TRBD1. Germline V CDR1 and CDR2: SGHKS, YYEKEE (reference sequence). With 0 bases clipped from V and 5 bases from J, the junction kept 11 bases outside the gene matches. This CDR3 has 17 amino acids. The CDR3 nucleotides read TGTGCCAGCAGCTTGGTGGCGGGACAGATAATTCATCAGCCCCAGCATTTT. It yields the protein CASSLVAGQIIHQPQHF.

There are a few counts of this clonotype. This chain joins TRBV6-5 and TRBJ2-7; TRBD2 agrees at 7 bases. CDR1 is MNHEY, CDR2 SVGAGI, per germline. This CDR3 is 15 amino acids long. Trimming removed 0 bases from V and 6 bases from J; junction bases left unmatched: 8. The CDR3 region has the DNA TGTGCCAGCAGTTACTCGAATAGACTAGCCAGCGAGCAGTACTTC. As protein: CASSYSNRLASEQYF.

The V call is TRBV12-3 or TRBV12-4, the J call TRBJ1-2; no reliable D call. Trimming took off 7 bases at V and 2 bases at J, with 14 bases between the two ends. The CDR3 loop spans 14 amino acids. In DNA form, the CDR3 reads TGTGCCAGCACCCTCGGCCGATGGAACTATGGCTACACCTTC. It is translated as CASTLGRWNYGYTF.

This clonotype was recorded once. The rearrangement uses TRBV28 and TRBJ2-1; the match to TRBD1 covers 7 bases. The CDR3 sequence is 12 residues long. V lost 2 bases to trimming and J lost 9 bases; unmatched junction nucleotides: 1. The germline CDR1 and CDR2 sequences are MDHEN and SYDVKM. The CDR3 DNA is TGTGCCAGCAGTTTAAGGGGGCGTGAGCAGTTCTTC. It translates to CASSLRGREQFF.

About this clonotype itself: The junction differs from germline at one of its ends, possibly a read error. The CDR3 loop reads CACSQPWGPAINEQFF. DNA of the CDR3: TGTGCCTGCAGCCAGCCGTGGGGACCAGCTATTAATGAGCAGTTCTTC. J is TRBJ2-1 and V is TRBV7-8; D is perhaps TRBD1 or TRBD2 (5 bases each). CDR1 is SGHVS and CDR2 is FQNEAQ in the germline V gene. This CDR3 contains 16 residues.

CDR3 amino acids: CAISEGTGPYEQYF. In DNA, the CDR3 is TGTGCCATCAGTGAGGGGACAGGGCCCTACGAGCAGTACTTC. The chain uses TRBV10-3 and TRBJ2-7; 9 bases line up with TRBD1. V lost 2 bases to trimming and J lost 2 bases; unmatched junction nucleotides: 1. This CDR3 has 14 residues. Germline CDR1 ENHRY, CDR2 SYGVKD.